The rows below give T cell receptor beta chains drawn from one sample of a study of Ad26.COV2.S vaccination and SARS-CoV-2 variants. The protocol was immunoSEQ multiplex PCR, while the TCRdb copy is restricted to in-frame clones and leaves out a portion. The sample carries about 350,000 clones, approximately 86% recorded once. This specimen consisted of peripheral blood, obtained in a trial of Ad26.COV2.S vaccine versus placebo. The receptors were gathered from a person between 18 and 65 years old who received the Ad26.COV2.S COVID-19 vaccine or a placebo. Both conserved end residues are part of each CDR3. The order of the fields is clone size, J gene, V gene, CDR3 protein. Expanded clones are given a class, and other clones once, few, many or no size at all.

NA	TRBJ2-7	TRBV9	CASSGGATASSYEQYF
NA	TRBJ2-3	TRBV10-3	CANSERGTDTQYF
NA	TRBJ1-2	TRBV28	CASSLIGANYGYTF
NA	TRBJ1-1	TRBV10-2	CASSEFTRGNTEAFF
NA	TRBJ2-3	TRBV24-1	CATKSGLSTDTQYF
NA	TRBJ2-2	TRBV2	CASSEGTGNTGELFF
NA	TRBJ1-6	TRBV30	CAWSRTSDSALHF
NA	TRBJ1-6	TRBV3-1/TRBV3-2	CASSQAESPLHF
NA	TRBJ2-7	TRBV4-1	CASSQRSDRDSHEQYF
NA	TRBJ2-3	TRBV12-3/TRBV12-4	CASSSGDERTQYF
NA	TRBJ2-7	TRBV5-4	CASSLYRGGEQYF
NA	TRBJ1-2	TRBV6-2/TRBV6-3	CASSLVTNYGYTF
NA	TRBJ2-1	TRBV7-2	CASSVTSGRDEQFF
NA	TRBJ1-1	TRBV6-2/TRBV6-3	CASSYSRPVEVVALAEAFF
NA	TRBJ2-2	TRBV12-3/TRBV12-4	CASRTATGELFF
NA	TRBJ2-6	TRBV10-3	CAISETGQGVLTF
NA	TRBJ2-7	TRBV7-9	CASSLTGHSYEQYF
NA	TRBJ1-5	TRBV19	CASSTATGLHQPQHF
NA	TRBJ2-6	TRBV28	CASSQPTPSSGANVLTF
NA	TRBJ2-2	TRBV4-1	CASSQAGELFF
NA	TRBJ1-5	TRBV2	CASILDRGNQPQHF
NA	TRBJ2-7	TRBV27	CASSLDAREQYF
NA	TRBJ2-2	TRBV28	CASSPSGGIGELFF
NA	TRBJ2-1	TRBV28	CASSFPPPAGVAYNEQFF
NA	TRBJ2-5	TRBV6-6	CASSYSLAGARETQYF
few	TRBJ2-5	TRBV6-2/TRBV6-3	CASSDFRAETQYF
few	TRBJ1-6	TRBV5-1	CASSLAPGKDSPLHF
few	TRBJ1-1	TRBV7-9	CASAMMGPTEAFF
NA	TRBJ1-2	TRBV3-1/TRBV3-2	CASSQEPDRGGGYTF
NA	TRBJ1-4	TRBV27	CASTGLGSNEKLFF
NA	TRBJ1-1	TRBV14	CASSVQGNTEAFF
NA	TRBJ1-5	TRBV7-2	CASSLHEDQPQHF
once	TRBJ2-5	TRBV2	CASSRDREETQYF
NA	TRBJ1-2	TRBV28	CASRPDGRGGRGSGYTF
NA	TRBJ2-3	TRBV21-1	CASSKLKRTGLPPKDTQYF
NA	TRBJ2-1	TRBV2	CASDLLGPAYNEQFF
NA	TRBJ1-3	TRBV5-6	CASSLTASSGNTIYF
NA	TRBJ2-1	TRBV29-1	CSVHQGVEQFF
NA	TRBJ2-7	TRBV10-3	CAISESTDISYEQYF
NA	TRBJ1-4	TRBV4-3	CASSQGQGTNEKLFF
NA	TRBJ1-5	TRBV19	CASSPPPASNQPQHF
NA	TRBJ1-1	TRBV5-5	CASSLQGYSTEAFF
NA	TRBJ1-5	TRBV7-8	CASSHDRGQPQHF
NA	TRBJ2-1	TRBV19	CASSFTDSGRSYNEQFF
NA	TRBJ2-7	TRBV7-2	CASSPRTSGRAWEQYF
NA	TRBJ2-2	TRBV11-2	CASSFGTNTGELFF
NA	TRBJ1-2	TRBV28	CASSFPTGPIYGYTF
NA	TRBJ2-7	TRBV28	CASRSYYEQYF
once	TRBJ1-1	TRBV24-1	CATSAGGKTEAFF
NA	TRBJ2-7	TRBV5-5	CASSLVGDYEQYF
NA	TRBJ2-7	TRBV5-1	CASSDRDNVYF
NA	TRBJ2-3	TRBV9	CASSVWGFTDTQYF
once	TRBJ2-7	TRBV4-2	CASSQEEKGYPPYEQYF
once	TRBJ1-5	TRBV28	CASSPPGQSNQPQHF